Listed below are T cell receptor beta chains from one sample, sequenced in a study of cytomegalovirus exposure and HLA in healthy donors. Produced via immunoSEQ multiplex PCR; TCRdb's table is partial and in-frame only. Of approximately 190,000 clones listed, 80% to 85% were seen once; the top ten hold 6.3%. Material: PBMCs. The receptors here all came from a man aged 40-50 years in good health and CMV-seropositive. The CDR3 runs from the conserved cysteine through the conserved F or W. Fields, in order: CDR3 DNA, CDR3 protein, clone size, J gene, V gene, D gene. The D gene is left open where the match is weak. Rows give clone size only sometimes, using once, few, many, or a class for an expanded clone.

TGTGCCAGCACAACGGCGGAGTCGCAGCCCCAGCATTTT CASTTAESQPQHF few TRBJ1-5 TRBV6-6 .
TGCGCCAGCAGCGTAGACAGGGGAATCACAGATACGCAGTATTTT CASSVDRGITDTQYF . TRBJ2-3 TRBV5-1 TRBD1
TGTGCCAGCTCCTCAGGGGTAGGAGAAAAACTGTTTTTT CASSSGVGEKLFF . TRBJ1-4 TRBV18 .
TGTGCCAGTAGTATGGTGGCAGGTTCTAACTATGGCTACACCTTC CASSMVAGSNYGYTF . TRBJ1-2 TRBV19 .
TGTGCCAGCAGCTATCAAGGGGACAGGATCATCTCCTACGAGCAGTACTTC CASSYQGDRIISYEQYF . TRBJ2-7 TRBV7-2 TRBD1
TGCGCCAGCAGCTTGGCTCAGGGGCCCCTAGATACGCAGTATTTT CASSLAQGPLDTQYF . TRBJ2-3 TRBV5-1 .
TGCGCCAGCAGCTTGGAAGTTGCGGGTTTCACTGAAGCTTTCTTT CASSLEVAGFTEAFF . TRBJ1-1 TRBV5-1 .
TGTGCCACCAGCAGAGAAACGGGGGGACGGAGGTCCTACGAGCAGTACTTC CATSRETGGRRSYEQYF . TRBJ2-7 TRBV15 TRBD2
TGTGCCTGGAGGACTAGCGGAGAGACCCAGTACTTC CAWRTSGETQYF . TRBJ2-5 TRBV30 TRBD2
TGTGCCTGGAGTGTACGGTCAGGGGAGACCCAGTACTTC CAWSVRSGETQYF . TRBJ2-5 TRBV30 .
TGTGCCAGCAGCCATGGACAGGGGGGCCAAGAGACCCAGTACTTC CASSHGQGGQETQYF . TRBJ2-5 TRBV9 TRBD1
TGCAGCTTTGGGTTGACAGGGGGCACAGATACGCAGTATTTT CSFGLTGGTDTQYF . TRBJ2-3 TRBV29-1 TRBD1
TGCGCCAGCAGCCAAGAACGGACAGCCCCCTACGAGCAGTACTTC CASSQERTAPYEQYF . TRBJ2-7 TRBV4-1 .
TGTGCCAGCAGTGCCCTCGGGTCGGGTGGCTACACCTTC CASSALGSGGYTF . TRBJ1-2 TRBV6-4 .
TGTGCCAGCAGCTTCGCGGGGGGCCCTGGCTACACCTTC CASSFAGGPGYTF once TRBJ1-2 TRBV5-4 .
TGTGCCAGCAGCCGGTGGGGGGGTTGGGGTACCGAGCAGTACTTC CASSRWGGWGTEQYF . TRBJ2-7 TRBV5-6 TRBD2
TGTGCCAGTAGTATAGATCCAGGGAGGAATGGCTACACCTTC CASSIDPGRNGYTF . TRBJ1-2 TRBV19 .
TGCGCCAGCAGCCGTCCGGGACAGGACCCAAGAGGTGAAAAACTGTTTTTT CASSRPGQDPRGEKLFF few TRBJ1-4 TRBV5-1 TRBD1
TGTGCCAGCAGGAGGACAGGGGGCGCTCTCTCTGGGGCCAACGTCCTGACTTTC CASRRTGGALSGANVLTF . TRBJ2-6 TRBV5-4 TRBD1
TGTGCCAGCAGTTACATTGGGGGGAACGGCTACACCTTC CASSYIGGNGYTF . TRBJ1-2 TRBV6-5 .